Listed below are T cell receptor beta chains from one sample, sequenced in a study of identifying expanded T cells in peripheral blood. Data came from immunoSEQ multiplex PCR; TCRdb stores just in-frame clones and leaves some out. The sample contains around 94,000 clones, around 88% of which appear only once. Sequencing used blood. The source of these receptors is a person aged 18 to 75 in good health. CDR3s include the opening cysteine and the closing phenylalanine or tryptophan. A D gene is named only where the DNA matches it firmly. Size is omitted from some rows. Given values are once, few, many or a class for expanded clones.

abundance: few; d_gene: .; v_gene: TRBV5-1; j_gene: TRBJ2-5; CDR3aa: CASSLTLTSRGGETQYF; CDR3nt: TGCGCCAGCAGCCTCACTCTGACTAGCAGAGGGGGGGAGACCCAGTACTTC
abundance: .; d_gene: TRBD1; v_gene: TRBV28; j_gene: TRBJ2-7; CDR3aa: CASSQGGAAYEQYF; CDR3nt: TGTGCCAGCAGCCAAGGGGGCGCGGCCTACGAGCAGTACTTC
abundance: .; d_gene: .; v_gene: TRBV7-9; j_gene: TRBJ1-4; CDR3aa: CASSLAGYEKLFF; CDR3nt: TGTGCCAGCAGCTTAGCAGGGTACGAAAAACTGTTTTTT
abundance: .; d_gene: .; v_gene: TRBV5-1; j_gene: TRBJ1-4; CDR3aa: CASSLLGPATNEKLFF; CDR3nt: TGCGCCAGCAGCTTGCTAGGACCCGCAACTAATGAAAAACTGTTTTTT
abundance: .; d_gene: .; v_gene: TRBV21-1; j_gene: TRBJ1-1; CDR3aa: CASSKGGGLRRTEAFF; CDR3nt: TGTGCCAGCAGCAAAGGCGGAGGGCTCCGGAGGACTGAAGCTTTCTTT
abundance: .; d_gene: .; v_gene: TRBV30; j_gene: TRBJ1-1; CDR3aa: CASARRLNTEAFF; CDR3nt: TGTGCCTCAGCTCGACGGTTAAACACTGAAGCTTTCTTT
abundance: .; d_gene: .; v_gene: TRBV9; j_gene: TRBJ2-1; CDR3aa: CASSPAGEQFF; CDR3nt: TGTGCCAGCAGCCCGGCGGGGGAGCAGTTCTTC
abundance: .; d_gene: TRBD1; v_gene: TRBV29-1; j_gene: TRBJ1-2; CDR3aa: CSVSGQGSNYGYTF; CDR3nt: TGCAGCGTATCCGGACAGGGGAGTAACTATGGCTACACCTTC
abundance: .; d_gene: .; v_gene: TRBV21-1; j_gene: TRBJ2-7; CDR3aa: CASSKGGTPTDEQYF; CDR3nt: TGTGCCAGCAGCAAGGGGGGGACACCGACGGACGAGCAGTACTTC
abundance: .; d_gene: .; v_gene: TRBV7-3; j_gene: TRBJ2-5; CDR3aa: CASSSQGPGAGTQYF; CDR3nt: TGTGCCAGCAGCTCACAAGGCCCGGGAGCGGGGACCCAGTACTTC
abundance: once; d_gene: .; v_gene: TRBV28; j_gene: TRBJ2-4; CDR3aa: CASSPYSKNIQYF; CDR3nt: TGTGCCAGCAGCCCGTACTCCAAAAACATTCAGTACTTC
abundance: .; d_gene: .; v_gene: TRBV7-9; j_gene: TRBJ1-1; CDR3aa: CASSLAGGNTEAFF; CDR3nt: TGTGCCAGCAGCTTAGCAGGTGGAAACACTGAAGCTTTCTTT
abundance: .; d_gene: TRBD1; v_gene: TRBV14; j_gene: TRBJ1-1; CDR3aa: CASSLWTGGVGTEAFF; CDR3nt: TGTGCCAGCAGCCTTTGGACAGGGGGGGTAGGTACTGAAGCTTTCTTT
abundance: .; d_gene: .; v_gene: TRBV7-9; j_gene: TRBJ1-5; CDR3aa: CASSLDSNQPQHF; CDR3nt: TGTGCCAGCAGCTTGGACAGTAATCAGCCCCAGCATTTT
abundance: .; d_gene: TRBD1; v_gene: TRBV12-5; j_gene: TRBJ2-5; CDR3aa: CASGLNSGTARGETQYF; CDR3nt: TGTGCTAGTGGCCTAAACTCCGGGACAGCCAGGGGAGAGACCCAGTACTTC
abundance: .; d_gene: .; v_gene: TRBV6-1; j_gene: TRBJ2-3; CDR3aa: CAGKDSQSDTQYF; CDR3nt: TGTGCCGGCAAGGACAGTCAGTCGGATACGCAGTATTTT
abundance: .; d_gene: .; v_gene: TRBV7-9; j_gene: TRBJ1-4; CDR3aa: CASSLYGINEKLFF; CDR3nt: TGTGCCAGCAGCTTATACGGCATCAATGAAAAACTGTTTTTT
abundance: .; d_gene: .; v_gene: TRBV2; j_gene: TRBJ1-1; CDR3aa: CASSEAAWGTEAFF; CDR3nt: TGTGCCAGCAGTGAGGCAGCATGGGGCACTGAAGCTTTCTTT
abundance: .; d_gene: .; v_gene: TRBV5-1; j_gene: TRBJ1-2; CDR3aa: CASTPGGGGYTF; CDR3nt: TGCGCCAGCACCCCTGGTGGGGGAGGCTACACCTTC
abundance: once; d_gene: .; v_gene: TRBV5-1; j_gene: TRBJ1-4; CDR3aa: CASSAREPTNEKLFF; CDR3nt: TGCGCCAGCAGCGCTAGAGAACCAACTAATGAAAAACTGTTTTTT
abundance: .; d_gene: TRBD1; v_gene: TRBV19; j_gene: TRBJ1-2; CDR3aa: CASSIGDSRFNGYTF; CDR3nt: TGTGCCAGTAGTATTGGGGACAGCCGCTTTAATGGCTACACCTTC
abundance: .; d_gene: TRBD1; v_gene: TRBV19; j_gene: TRBJ1-2; CDR3aa: CAGEDRGSKGYTF; CDR3nt: TGTGCCGGAGAGGACAGGGGGTCGAAAGGCTACACCTTC
abundance: once; d_gene: .; v_gene: TRBV5-1; j_gene: TRBJ2-3; CDR3aa: CASSLIIGTDTQYF; CDR3nt: TGCGCCAGCAGCTTGATCATCGGCACAGATACGCAGTATTTT
abundance: .; d_gene: .; v_gene: TRBV28; j_gene: TRBJ1-1; CDR3aa: CASSGGGHSDTEAFF; CDR3nt: TGTGCCAGCAGTGGTGGAGGCCATTCGGACACTGAAGCTTTCTTT
abundance: .; d_gene: .; v_gene: TRBV6-1; j_gene: TRBJ1-5; CDR3aa: CASSEASGAQPQHF; CDR3nt: TGTGCCAGCAGTGAAGCATCAGGGGCTCAGCCCCAGCATTTT
abundance: .; d_gene: TRBD1; v_gene: TRBV7-2; j_gene: TRBJ1-4; CDR3aa: CASSLGQGGLGKLFF; CDR3nt: TGTGCCAGCAGCTTAGGACAGGGTGGGCTGGGAAAACTGTTTTTT
abundance: .; d_gene: TRBD1; v_gene: TRBV4-1; j_gene: TRBJ1-1; CDR3aa: CASSTTGTGLSGTEAFF; CDR3nt: TGCGCCAGCAGCACAACCGGGACAGGGTTGAGCGGCACTGAAGCTTTCTTT
abundance: few; d_gene: TRBD1; v_gene: TRBV11-3; j_gene: TRBJ2-7; CDR3aa: CASSLGQGGQYF; CDR3nt: TGTGCCAGCAGCCTAGGACAGGGAGGGCAGTACTTC
abundance: .; d_gene: .; v_gene: TRBV28; j_gene: TRBJ1-2; CDR3aa: CASSLSQGSYGYTF; CDR3nt: TGTGCCAGCAGTTTATCGCAGGGGTCCTATGGCTACACCTTC
abundance: many; d_gene: .; v_gene: TRBV5-5; j_gene: TRBJ2-5; CDR3aa: CASSNRVTQETQYF; CDR3nt: TGTGCCAGCAGCAACAGGGTCACTCAAGAGACCCAGTACTTC
abundance: .; d_gene: TRBD1; v_gene: TRBV5-1; j_gene: TRBJ2-3; CDR3aa: CASSPYPLDRGPVSTDTQYF; CDR3nt: TGCGCCAGCAGCCCCTACCCTCTGGACAGGGGTCCCGTCAGCACAGATACGCAGTATTTT
abundance: .; d_gene: .; v_gene: TRBV19; j_gene: TRBJ1-5; CDR3aa: CASSISDSNQPQHF; CDR3nt: TGTGCCAGTAGTATCTCCGATAGCAATCAGCCCCAGCATTTT
abundance: .; d_gene: .; v_gene: TRBV23-1; j_gene: TRBJ2-7; CDR3aa: CASSPPNEQYF; CDR3nt: TGCGCCAGCAGTCCCCCGAACGAGCAGTACTTC
abundance: .; d_gene: TRBD1; v_gene: TRBV2; j_gene: TRBJ2-7; CDR3aa: CASTRQGAYEQYF; CDR3nt: TGTGCCAGCACCCGACAGGGGGCCTACGAGCAGTACTTC
abundance: .; d_gene: TRBD2; v_gene: TRBV7-8; j_gene: TRBJ2-7; CDR3aa: CASRDPGTTSGQYF; CDR3nt: TGTGCCAGCAGGGATCCCGGGACTACCTCCGGCCAGTACTTC
abundance: .; d_gene: TRBD1; v_gene: TRBV4-1; j_gene: TRBJ2-7; CDR3aa: CASSRQGGHEQYF; CDR3nt: TGCGCCAGCAGCCGACAGGGTGGGCACGAGCAGTACTTC
abundance: .; d_gene: .; v_gene: TRBV5-4; j_gene: TRBJ1-1; CDR3aa: CASSQYTEAFF; CDR3nt: TGTGCCAGCAGCCAATACACTGAAGCTTTCTTT
abundance: .; d_gene: TRBD1; v_gene: TRBV5-1; j_gene: TRBJ2-7; CDR3aa: CASSLEPGTASYEQYF; CDR3nt: TGCGCCAGCAGCTTGGAACCCGGGACAGCTTCCTACGAGCAGTACTTC
abundance: .; d_gene: .; v_gene: TRBV6-6; j_gene: TRBJ1-6; CDR3aa: CASTQGNNSPLHF; CDR3nt: TGTGCCAGCACCCAGGGGAATAATTCACCCCTCCACTTT
abundance: .; d_gene: .; v_gene: TRBV30; j_gene: TRBJ2-7; CDR3aa: CACLWAGATYEQYF; CDR3nt: TGTGCCTGTTTATGGGCAGGGGCTACCTACGAGCAGTACTTC
abundance: .; d_gene: .; v_gene: TRBV9; j_gene: TRBJ2-7; CDR3aa: CASSATTEPSYEQYF; CDR3nt: TGTGCCAGCAGCGCCACGACAGAACCTTCCTACGAGCAGTACTTC
abundance: once; d_gene: TRBD2; v_gene: TRBV5-1; j_gene: TRBJ2-1; CDR3aa: CASSLIGGGYNEQFF; CDR3nt: TGCGCCAGCAGCTTAATAGGCGGGGGGTACAATGAGCAGTTCTTC
abundance: .; d_gene: TRBD2; v_gene: TRBV7-7; j_gene: TRBJ2-5; CDR3aa: CASSGGGEETQYF; CDR3nt: TGTGCCAGCAGTGGCGGGGGGGAAGAGACCCAGTACTTC
abundance: .; d_gene: .; v_gene: TRBV5-1; j_gene: TRBJ2-6; CDR3aa: CASSLLGSDFSGANVLTF; CDR3nt: TGCGCCAGCAGCTTGTTGGGCAGCGATTTCTCTGGGGCCAACGTCCTGACTTTC
abundance: .; d_gene: .; v_gene: TRBV6-5; j_gene: TRBJ2-7; CDR3aa: CASSYGPSTHEQYF; CDR3nt: TGTGCCAGCAGTTACGGGCCTTCGACTCACGAGCAGTACTTC
abundance: .; d_gene: TRBD1; v_gene: TRBV7-8; j_gene: TRBJ1-2; CDR3aa: CASSLGRTGSDGYTF; CDR3nt: TGTGCCAGCAGCTTAGGTCGGACAGGGTCCGATGGCTACACCTTC
abundance: few; d_gene: .; v_gene: TRBV5-6; j_gene: TRBJ1-5; CDR3aa: CASSWGGEPQHF; CDR3nt: TGTGCCAGCAGCTGGGGGGGAGAGCCCCAGCATTTT
abundance: .; d_gene: .; v_gene: TRBV18; j_gene: TRBJ1-1; CDR3aa: CASSIRTLNTEAFF; CDR3nt: TGTGCCAGCTCAATCCGGACACTGAACACTGAAGCTTTCTTT
abundance: .; d_gene: TRBD1; v_gene: TRBV25-1; j_gene: TRBJ2-1; CDR3aa: CASSDPSRRGRNEQFF; CDR3nt: TGTGCCAGCAGTGATCCCTCCCGCAGGGGGCGTAATGAGCAGTTCTTC